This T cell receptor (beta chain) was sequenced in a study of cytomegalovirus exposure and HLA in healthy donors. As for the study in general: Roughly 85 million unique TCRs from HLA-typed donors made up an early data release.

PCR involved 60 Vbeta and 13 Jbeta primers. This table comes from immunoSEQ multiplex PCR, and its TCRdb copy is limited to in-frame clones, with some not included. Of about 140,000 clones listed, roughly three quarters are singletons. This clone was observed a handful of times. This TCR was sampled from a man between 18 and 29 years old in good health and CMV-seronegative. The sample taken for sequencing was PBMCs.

The CDR3 sequence is CASSPPPGSGKQYF. The CDR3 DNA sequence: TGTGCCAGCAGTCCCCCTCCTGGGAGCGGAAAGCAGTACTTC. V and J are TRBV28 and TRBJ2-5, with a possible D match to TRBD2 (5 bases). The germline V gene encodes CDR1 MDHEN and CDR2 SYDVKM. Trimming left V 5 bases short and J 11 bases short, with 21 bases between. The length of the CDR3 is 14 residues.